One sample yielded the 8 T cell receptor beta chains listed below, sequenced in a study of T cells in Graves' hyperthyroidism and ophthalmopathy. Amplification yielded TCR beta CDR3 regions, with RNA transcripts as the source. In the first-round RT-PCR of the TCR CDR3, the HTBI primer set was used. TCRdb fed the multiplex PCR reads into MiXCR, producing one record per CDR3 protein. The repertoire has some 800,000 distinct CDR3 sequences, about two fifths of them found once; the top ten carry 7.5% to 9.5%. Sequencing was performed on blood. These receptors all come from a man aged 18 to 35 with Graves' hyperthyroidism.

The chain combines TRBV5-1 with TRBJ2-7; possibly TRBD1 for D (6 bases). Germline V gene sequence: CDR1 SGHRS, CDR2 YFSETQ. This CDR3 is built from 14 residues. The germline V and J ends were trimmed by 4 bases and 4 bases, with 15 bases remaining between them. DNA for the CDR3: TGCGCCAGCAGCCCCGTAGACAGGTTGTACGAGCAGTACTTC. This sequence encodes CASSPVDRLYEQYF.

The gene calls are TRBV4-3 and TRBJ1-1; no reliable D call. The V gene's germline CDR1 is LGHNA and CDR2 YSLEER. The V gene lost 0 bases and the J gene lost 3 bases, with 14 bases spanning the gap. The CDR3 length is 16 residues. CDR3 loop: CASSQDAQEGYTEAFF. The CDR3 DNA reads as TGCGCCAGCAGCCAAGACGCCCAAGAGGGCTACACTGAAGCTTTCTTT.

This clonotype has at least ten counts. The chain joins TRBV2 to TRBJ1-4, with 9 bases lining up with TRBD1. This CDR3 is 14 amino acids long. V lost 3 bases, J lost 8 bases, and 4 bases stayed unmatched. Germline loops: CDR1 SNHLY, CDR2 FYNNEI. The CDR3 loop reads CASSDPGQGEKLFF. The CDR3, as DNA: TGTGCCAGCAGTGATCCAGGACAGGGGGAAAAACTGTTTTTT.

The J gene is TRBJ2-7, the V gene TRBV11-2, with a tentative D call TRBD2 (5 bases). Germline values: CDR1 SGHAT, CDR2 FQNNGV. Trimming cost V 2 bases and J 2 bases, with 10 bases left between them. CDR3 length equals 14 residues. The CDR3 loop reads CASSLMSGTYEQYF. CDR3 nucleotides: TGTGCCAGCAGCTTAATGAGCGGCACCTACGAGCAGTACTTC.

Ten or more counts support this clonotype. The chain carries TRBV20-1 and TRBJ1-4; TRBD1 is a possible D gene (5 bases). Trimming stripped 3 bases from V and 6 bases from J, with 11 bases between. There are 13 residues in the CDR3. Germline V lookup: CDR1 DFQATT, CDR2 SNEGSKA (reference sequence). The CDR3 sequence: CSASADRDEKLFF. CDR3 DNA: TGCAGTGCTAGCGCTGACAGAGATGAAAAACTGTTTTTT.

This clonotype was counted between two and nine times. CDR3 amino acids: CASAQGEVGELFF. The CDR3 nucleotides read TGTGCCAGCGCTCAGGGTGAAGTCGGGGAGCTGTTTTTT. The gene calls are TRBV9 and TRBJ2-2; weak D call: TRBD1 (5 bases). From germline, CDR1 is SGDLS and CDR2 YYNGEE. Trimming took 7 bases from V and 7 from J, leaving 14 bases between them. The CDR3 runs 13 residues.

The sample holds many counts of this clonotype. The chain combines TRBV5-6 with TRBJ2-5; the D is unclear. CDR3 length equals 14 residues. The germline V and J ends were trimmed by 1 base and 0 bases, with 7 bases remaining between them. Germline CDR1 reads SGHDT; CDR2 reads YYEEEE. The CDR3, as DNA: TGTGCCAGCAGCTTGTGGCCCCACCAAGAGACCCAGTACTTC. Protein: CASSLWPHQETQYF.

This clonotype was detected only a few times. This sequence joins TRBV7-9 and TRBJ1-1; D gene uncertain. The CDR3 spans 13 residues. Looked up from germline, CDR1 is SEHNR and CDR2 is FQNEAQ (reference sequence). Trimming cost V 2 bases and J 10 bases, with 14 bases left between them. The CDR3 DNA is TGTGCCAGCAGCTTATTGGAGCAGGTGGGAGCTTTCTTT. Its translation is CASSLLEQVGAFF.